A selection of T cell receptor beta chains follows, all from one sample in a study of blood T cell repertoires in COVID-19. The protocol was immunoSEQ multiplex PCR, while the TCRdb copy is restricted to in-frame clones and leaves out a portion. The table shows 30,000 to 40,000 clones, with roughly nine tenths occurring only once. Sequencing used peripheral blood. These receptors were collected from a man aged 45-60 years with active or convalescent COVID-19. Both conserved end residues are part of each CDR3. Each record gives: V gene, D gene, J gene, clone size, CDR3 protein, CDR3 DNA. D genes are given only for firm matches. Expanded clones are given a class, and other clones once, few, many or no size at all.

>TRBV5-6|NA|TRBJ1-6|NA
CASSSASRWTNNSPLHF
TGTGCCAGCAGCTCCGCTTCTCGGTGGACAAATAATTCACCCCTCCACTTT
>TRBV27|TRBD2|TRBJ2-1|few
CASSFRRPGLVQFF
TGTGCCAGCAGTTTCCGCCGGCCGGGACTAGTACAGTTCTTC
>TRBV5-1|TRBD1|TRBJ2-7|NA
CASSPWGDRPTSREQYF
TGCGCCAGCAGCCCCTGGGGGGACAGGCCAACCTCGAGGGAGCAGTACTTC
>TRBV7-9|NA|TRBJ1-1|NA
CASSLRGGEAFF
TGTGCCAGCAGCCTGAGAGGGGGTGAAGCTTTCTTT
>TRBV4-3|NA|TRBJ2-7|once
CASSQDRTVLSYEQYF
TGCGCCAGCAGCCAAGACCGGACAGTCCTCTCCTACGAGCAGTACTTC
>TRBV5-1|NA|TRBJ1-4|NA
CASSLTRAGLNEKLFF
TGCGCCAGCAGCTTGACTCGGGCAGGGCTTAATGAAAAACTGTTTTTT
>TRBV5-1|NA|TRBJ1-5|NA
CASTSRGLGLGNQPQHF
TGCGCCAGCACCTCCCGGGGTTTAGGATTGGGCAATCAGCCCCAGCATTTT
>TRBV29-1|TRBD1|TRBJ2-7|once
CSVAKDRGSYEQYF
TGCAGCGTTGCTAAGGACAGGGGGTCCTACGAGCAGTACTTC
>TRBV27|NA|TRBJ1-2|NA
CASSLFADGGDYGYTF
TGTGCCAGCAGTTTATTTGCAGACGGAGGCGATTATGGCTACACCTTC
>TRBV12-5|TRBD1|TRBJ1-1|few
CASGMGQLGTEAFF
TGTGCTAGTGGCATGGGACAGCTCGGAACTGAAGCTTTCTTT
>TRBV5-1|TRBD1|TRBJ2-5|NA
CASSFRDSTGETQYF
TGCGCCAGCAGCTTCCGGGACAGTACAGGGGAGACCCAGTACTTC
>TRBV6-1|TRBD1|TRBJ1-5|NA
CASSDPGQGMYSNQPQHF
TGTGCCAGCAGTGACCCGGGACAGGGGATGTATAGCAATCAGCCCCAGCATTTT
>TRBV11-2|TRBD2|TRBJ2-7|once
CASSGLAGPYEQYF
TGTGCCAGCAGTGGGCTAGCGGGTCCCTACGAGCAGTACTTC
>TRBV7-2|TRBD1|TRBJ2-7|NA
CASSRTGMGEQYF
TGTGCCAGCAGCCGGACAGGGATGGGCGAGCAGTACTTC
>TRBV10-2|NA|TRBJ2-1|NA
CASSPGNEQFF
TGCGCCAGCAGCCCCGGGAATGAGCAGTTCTTC
>TRBV28|TRBD1|TRBJ2-7|NA
CASSLLHRGSYEQYF
TGTGCCAGCAGTTTACTCCACAGGGGGTCCTACGAGCAGTACTTC
>TRBV5-4|TRBD2|TRBJ2-3|NA
CASSAAGGLTDTQYF
TGTGCCAGCAGCGCTGCGGGGGGCCTCACAGATACGCAGTATTTT
>TRBV3-1/TRBV3-2|TRBD2|TRBJ2-1|NA
CASRPQAGGYNEQFF
TGTGCCAGCAGACCACAAGCGGGAGGCTACAATGAGCAGTTCTTC
>TRBV19|TRBD2|TRBJ2-1|NA
CASSIRALLAGGPDEQFF
TGTGCCAGTAGTATTCGGGCACTACTAGCGGGAGGGCCTGATGAGCAGTTCTTC
>TRBV10-3|TRBD2|TRBJ2-1|NA
CAISVNSGTVDEQFF
TGTGCCATCAGTGTTAATAGCGGGACGGTCGATGAGCAGTTCTTC
>TRBV27|NA|TRBJ1-5|NA
CASSLTWGVRGPQHF
TGTGCCAGCAGTTTAACCTGGGGGGTCCGGGGGCCCCAGCATTTT
>TRBV7-2|TRBD1|TRBJ2-7|NA
CASSRDRSILYEQYF
TGTGCCAGCAGCCGGGACAGGTCAATCCTCTACGAGCAGTACTTC
>TRBV20-1|TRBD2|TRBJ2-1|NA
CSASSLSGSSYNEQFF
TGCAGTGCTAGTTCCCTCAGCGGGAGCTCCTACAATGAGCAGTTCTTC
>TRBV18|TRBD2|TRBJ2-1|few
CASSLGLAGVYNEQFF
TGTGCCAGCTCACTAGGACTAGCGGGGGTATACAATGAGCAGTTCTTC
>TRBV27|TRBD2|TRBJ2-2|NA
CASSRLAGAVGELFF
TGTGCCAGCAGCAGACTAGCGGGAGCAGTCGGGGAGCTGTTTTTT
>TRBV7-2|TRBD2|TRBJ2-7|few
CASSLARGGGNEQYF
TGTGCCAGCAGCTTAGCGCGGGGGGGCGGGAACGAGCAGTACTTC
>TRBV29-1|NA|TRBJ2-3|NA
CSVDGGTDTQYF
TGCAGCGTTGACGGGGGCACAGATACGCAGTATTTT
>TRBV7-2|NA|TRBJ1-2|NA
CASSLTQVTNYGYTF
TGTGCCAGCAGCTTAACACAGGTTACTAACTATGGCTACACCTTC
>TRBV5-1|NA|TRBJ1-2|NA
CASSLAASYGYTF
TGCGCCAGCAGCTTGGCTGCCAGCTATGGCTACACCTTC
>TRBV28|NA|TRBJ1-5|NA
CASSLMGRGEGNQPQHF
TGTGCCAGCAGTTTAATGGGCAGGGGTGAGGGCAATCAGCCCCAGCATTTT
>TRBV11-2|NA|TRBJ2-1|NA
CASSLIYSSYNEQFF
TGTGCCAGCAGCTTAATCTACAGCTCCTACAATGAGCAGTTCTTC
>TRBV28|NA|TRBJ2-4|NA
CASRTQGSWNIQYF
TGTGCCAGCAGGACCCAGGGCAGTTGGAACATTCAGTACTTC
>TRBV9|TRBD1|TRBJ2-7|NA
CASSVVWDSPTYEQYF
TGTGCCAGCAGCGTAGTATGGGACAGCCCAACCTACGAGCAGTACTTC
>TRBV18|NA|TRBJ1-3|NA
CASSLQGANSGNTIYF
TGTGCCAGCTCATTGCAGGGTGCCAACTCTGGAAACACCATATATTTT
>TRBV7-3|TRBD1|TRBJ2-5|NA
CASDPYRNRGPETQYF
TGTGCCAGCGACCCTTACAGAAACAGGGGGCCTGAGACCCAGTACTTC
>TRBV7-9|TRBD1|TRBJ1-5|NA
CASSAIGQGLPQHF
TGTGCCAGCAGCGCGATAGGACAGGGCCTCCCCCAGCATTTT
>TRBV11-2|TRBD2|TRBJ2-1|once
CASSSPGLAGADEQFF
TGTGCCAGCAGCTCCCCCGGACTAGCGGGAGCAGATGAGCAGTTCTTC
>TRBV28|TRBD2|TRBJ2-5|NA
CASSSPAGPGTSYRERPNETQYF
TGTGCCAGCAGTTCCCCGGCGGGCCCCGGGACTAGCTACCGAGAACGTCCCAATGAGACCCAGTACTTC
>TRBV30|NA|TRBJ1-3|NA
CAWSLGEPGNTIYF
TGTGCCTGGAGTCTAGGTGAACCTGGAAACACCATATATTTT